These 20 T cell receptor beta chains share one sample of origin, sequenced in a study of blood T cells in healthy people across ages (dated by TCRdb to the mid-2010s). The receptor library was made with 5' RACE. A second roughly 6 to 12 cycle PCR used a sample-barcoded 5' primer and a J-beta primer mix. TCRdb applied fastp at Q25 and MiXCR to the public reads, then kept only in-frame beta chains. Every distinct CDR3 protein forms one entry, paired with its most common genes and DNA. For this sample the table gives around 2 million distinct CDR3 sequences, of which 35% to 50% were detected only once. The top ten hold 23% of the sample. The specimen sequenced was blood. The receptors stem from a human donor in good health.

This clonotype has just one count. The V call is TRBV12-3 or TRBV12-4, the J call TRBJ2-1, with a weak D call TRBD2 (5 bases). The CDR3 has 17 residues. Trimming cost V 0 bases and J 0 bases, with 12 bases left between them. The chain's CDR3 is CASSLASDYPSYNEQFF. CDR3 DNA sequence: TGTGCCAGCAGTTTAGCTTCCGACTACCCCTCCTACAATGAGCAGTTCTTC.

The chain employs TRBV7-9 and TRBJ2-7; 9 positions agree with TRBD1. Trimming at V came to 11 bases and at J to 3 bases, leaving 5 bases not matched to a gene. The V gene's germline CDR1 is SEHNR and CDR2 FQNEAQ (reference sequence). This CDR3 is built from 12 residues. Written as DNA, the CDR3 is TGTGCCGGGGAGGACAGGGGCTACGAGCAGTACTTC. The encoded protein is CAGEDRGYEQYF.

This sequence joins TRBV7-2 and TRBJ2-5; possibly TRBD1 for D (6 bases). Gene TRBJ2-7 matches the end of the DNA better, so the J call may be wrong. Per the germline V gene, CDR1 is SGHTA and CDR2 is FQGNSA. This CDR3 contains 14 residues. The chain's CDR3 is CASSLHGQPYEQYF. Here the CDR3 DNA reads TGTGCCAGCAGCCTCCATGGACAGCCCTACGAGCAGTACTTC.

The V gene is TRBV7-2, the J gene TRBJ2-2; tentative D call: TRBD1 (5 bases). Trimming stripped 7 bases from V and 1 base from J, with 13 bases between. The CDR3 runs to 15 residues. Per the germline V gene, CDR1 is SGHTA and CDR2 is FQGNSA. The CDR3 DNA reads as TGTGCCAGCACCCTTTACAGGAAGAACACCGGGGAGCTGTTTTTT. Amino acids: CASTLYRKNTGELFF.

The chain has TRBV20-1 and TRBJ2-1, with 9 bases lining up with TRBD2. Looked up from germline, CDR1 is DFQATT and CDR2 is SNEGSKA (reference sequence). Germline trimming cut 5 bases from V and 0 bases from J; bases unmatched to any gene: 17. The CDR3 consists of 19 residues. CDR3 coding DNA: TGCAGTGCTCTTTCCCCCTTAGCGGGGGCCCTTGACTCCTACAATGAGCAGTTCTTC. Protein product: CSALSPLAGALDSYNEQFF.

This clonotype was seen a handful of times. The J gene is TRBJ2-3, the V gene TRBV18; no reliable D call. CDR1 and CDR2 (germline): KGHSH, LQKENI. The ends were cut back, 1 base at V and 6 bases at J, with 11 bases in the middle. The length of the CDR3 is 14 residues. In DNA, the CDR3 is TGTGCCAGCTCACCACACCCTTCCTCGGATACGCAGTATTTT. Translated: CASSPHPSSDTQYF. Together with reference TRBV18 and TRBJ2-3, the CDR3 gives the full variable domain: NAGVMQNPRHLVRRRGQEARLRCSPMKGHSHVYWYRQLPEEGLKFMVYLQKENIIDESGMPKERFSAEFPKEGPSILRIQQVVRGDSAAYFCASSPHPSSDTQYFGPGTRLTVL.

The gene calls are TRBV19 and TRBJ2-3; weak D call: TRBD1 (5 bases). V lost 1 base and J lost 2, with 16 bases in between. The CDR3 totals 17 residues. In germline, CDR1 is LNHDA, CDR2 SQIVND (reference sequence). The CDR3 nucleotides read TGTGCCAGTAGTATAGCGAGAAGGGGAACCTTCACAGATACGCAGTATTTT. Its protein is CASSIARRGTFTDTQYF.

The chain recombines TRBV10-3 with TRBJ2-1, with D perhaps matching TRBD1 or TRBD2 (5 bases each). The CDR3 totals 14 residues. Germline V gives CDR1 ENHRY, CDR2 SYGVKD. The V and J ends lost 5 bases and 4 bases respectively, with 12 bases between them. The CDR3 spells CAISRPGPYNEQFF. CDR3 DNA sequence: TGTGCCATCAGTCGGCCGGGACCTTACAATGAGCAGTTCTTC.

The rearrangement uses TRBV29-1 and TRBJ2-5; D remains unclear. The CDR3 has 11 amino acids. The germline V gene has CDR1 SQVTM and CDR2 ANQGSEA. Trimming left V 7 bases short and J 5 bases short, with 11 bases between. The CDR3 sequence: CSAPLRETQYF. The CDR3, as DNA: TGCAGCGCCCCCCTTCGGGAGACCCAGTACTTC.

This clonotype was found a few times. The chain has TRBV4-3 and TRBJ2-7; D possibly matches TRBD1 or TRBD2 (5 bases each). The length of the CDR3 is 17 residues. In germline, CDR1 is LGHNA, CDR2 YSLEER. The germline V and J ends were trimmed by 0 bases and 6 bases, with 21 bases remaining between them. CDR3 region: CASSQDWGRQRVPEQYF. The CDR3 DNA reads TGCGCCAGCAGCCAAGATTGGGGGAGACAGAGGGTTCCCGAGCAGTACTTC.

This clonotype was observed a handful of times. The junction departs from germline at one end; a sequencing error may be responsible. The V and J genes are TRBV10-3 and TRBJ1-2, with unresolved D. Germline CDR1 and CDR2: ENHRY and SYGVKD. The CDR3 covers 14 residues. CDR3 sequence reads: CAISVELANYGHTF. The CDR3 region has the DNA TGTGCCATCAGTGTGGAGTTAGCTAACTATGGCCACACCTTC.

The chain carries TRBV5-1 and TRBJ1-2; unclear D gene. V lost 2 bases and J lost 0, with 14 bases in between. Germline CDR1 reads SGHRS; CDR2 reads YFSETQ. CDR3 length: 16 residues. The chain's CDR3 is CASSLGGRKPNYGYTF. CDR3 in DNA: TGCGCCAGCAGCTTAGGAGGCCGAAAACCTAACTATGGCTACACCTTC.

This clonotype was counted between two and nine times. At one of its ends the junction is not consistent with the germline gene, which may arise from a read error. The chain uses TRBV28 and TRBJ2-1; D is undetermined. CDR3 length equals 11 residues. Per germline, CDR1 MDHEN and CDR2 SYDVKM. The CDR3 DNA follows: TGTGCCAGTAGTTTTAGGAGCGTGCAGTTCTTC. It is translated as CASSFRSVQFF.

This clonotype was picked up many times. The chain's CDR3 is CASSLVRDGYTF. CDR3 DNA: TGCGCCAGCAGCTTGGTAAGGGACGGCTACACCTTC. V and J are TRBV5-1 and TRBJ1-2; D may be TRBD1 (5 bases). V dropped 0 bases and J dropped 8 bases, with 8 bases sitting between them. Germline-derived CDR1 and CDR2 are SGHRS and YFSETQ. CDR3 size: 12 residues.

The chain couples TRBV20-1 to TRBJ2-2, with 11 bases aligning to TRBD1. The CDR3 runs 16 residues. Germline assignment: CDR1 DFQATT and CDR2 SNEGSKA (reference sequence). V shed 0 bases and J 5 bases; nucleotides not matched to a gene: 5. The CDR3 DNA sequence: TGCAGTGCTAGAGATGCCGGGACAGGGGGAACCGGGGAGCTGTTTTTT. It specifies CSARDAGTGGTGELFF.

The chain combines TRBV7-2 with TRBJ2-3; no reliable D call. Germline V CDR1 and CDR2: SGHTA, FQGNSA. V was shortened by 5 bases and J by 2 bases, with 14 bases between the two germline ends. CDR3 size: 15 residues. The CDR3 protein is CASSPPTDLTDTQYF. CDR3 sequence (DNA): TGTGCCAGCAGCCCCCCGACGGACCTCACAGATACGCAGTATTTT.

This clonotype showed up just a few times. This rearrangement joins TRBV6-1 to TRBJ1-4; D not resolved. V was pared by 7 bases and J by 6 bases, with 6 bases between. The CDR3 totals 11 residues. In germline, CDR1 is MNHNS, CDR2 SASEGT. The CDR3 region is CASMTDEKLFF. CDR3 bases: TGTGCCAGCATGACTGATGAAAAACTGTTTTTT.

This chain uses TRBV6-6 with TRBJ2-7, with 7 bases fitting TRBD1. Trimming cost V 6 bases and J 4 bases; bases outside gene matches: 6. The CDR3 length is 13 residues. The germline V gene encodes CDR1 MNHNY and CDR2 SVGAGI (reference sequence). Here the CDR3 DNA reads TGTGCCAGCAGAACAGGGGCGGAATACGAGCAGTACTTC. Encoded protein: CASRTGAEYEQYF.

The CDR3 protein is CSASPTVSYNSPLHF. The CDR3 DNA sequence: TGCAGTGCTAGTCCGACGGTGAGCTATAATTCACCCCTCCACTTT. This chain links TRBV20-1 with TRBJ1-6; D unresolved. V was cut by 3 bases and J by 3 bases, with 12 bases left in between. In germline, CDR1 is DFQATT, CDR2 SNEGSKA (reference sequence). This CDR3 is built from 15 residues.

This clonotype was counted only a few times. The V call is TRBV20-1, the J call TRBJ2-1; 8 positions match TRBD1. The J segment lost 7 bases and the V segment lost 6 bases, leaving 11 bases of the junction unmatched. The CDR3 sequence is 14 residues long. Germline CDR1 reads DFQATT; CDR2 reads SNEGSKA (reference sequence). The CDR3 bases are TGCAGTGCATCCCAGGGGGCCGAGCGTAATGAGCAGTTCTTC. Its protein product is CSASQGAERNEQFF.